The sample holds many counts of the clone carrying this T cell receptor (beta chain). What it binds is unknown. V lost 4 bases, J lost 1 base, and 16 bases lay in between. The CDR3 is 16 amino acids. Axillary draining lymph nodes of breast cancer patients supplied the node samples. This specimen belongs to a study of breast tumors, draining lymph nodes, adjacent tissues. Findings and limits, study-wide: The data were judged consistent with most tumor T cells coming from lymph node and expanding in tumor. Tumor TCR diversity was below lymph nodes but above nontumor tissue.

TCRdb re-analysed the multiplex PCR reads in MiXCR, keeping a single row per CDR3 protein. The sample shows 150,000 to 200,000 distinct CDR3 sequences, around 35% of them seen only once. The sequenced material came from axillary lymph node tissue. V gene TRBV12-3 or TRBV12-4 combines with J gene TRBJ1-2; D possibly corresponds to TRBD1 (6 bases). The clonotype was recovered from a female donor with breast cancer. Some clones in this sample may be carry-over from other donors' samples. CDR3 sequence reads: CASSYPEDSINYGYTF. The CDR3 DNA reads TGTGCCAGCAGTTACCCGGAGGACAGCATTAACTATGGCTACACCTTC.